The source of this TCR beta chain is a study of blood T cells in healthy people across ages. It was with a sample-barcoded 5' primer and a J-beta primer mix that a second PCR of roughly 7 to 12 cycles was run. TCRdb fed the 5' RACE reads into MiXCR, producing one record per CDR3 protein. This sample yields over 700,000 distinct CDR3 sequences, of which approximately 25% are seen a single time; 9.4% belongs to the top ten. The CDR3 extends over 12 amino acids. The germline V gene encodes CDR1 DFQATT and CDR2 SNEGSKA (reference sequence). This clonotype was observed a handful of times. The data also belong to a second study, concerning T cells of mothers and their children.

The rearrangement links TRBV20-1 to TRBJ2-5, with 7 bases matching TRBD2. TRBJ2-7 explains the end of the DNA better; the J call may be wrong. Sequencing was carried out using blood. This receptor was identified in a boy younger than 18 in good health. The CDR3 reads CSARERSYEQYF. For the CDR3, the DNA is TGCAGTGCGCGGGAGCGATCCTACGAGCAGTACTTC.